This T cell receptor (beta chain) is drawn from a study of T cells in Graves' hyperthyroidism and ophthalmopathy. Notes on the study in general: Through a model of 13 V-J features, ophthalmopathy was separated from stable hyperthyroidism.

Exclusion criteria comprised uncontrolled infection, other autoimmune disease, pregnancy or lactation. Used for diagnoses were clinical symptoms, serum thyroxine and TRAb, thyroid ultrasound and orbital computed tomography. Roughly 9.1 ml of fresh peripheral blood supplied the PBMCs. Trimming pared 5 bases from V and 4 bases from J, leaving 13 bases between. Germline values: CDR1 SGHAT, CDR2 FQDESV (reference sequence). The CDR3 length is 14 residues. There are many counts of this clonotype. Its antigen is unknown. The source material, RNA transcripts, was used to amplify TCR beta CDR3 regions. An initial round of RT-PCR targeting the TCR CDR3 relied on the HTBI primer set. One entry per CDR3 protein, called by TCRdb with MiXCR from the multiplex PCR reads. Altogether 620,000 or so distinct CDR3 sequences are present, approximately 14% being singletons, with the ten largest covering around an eighth.

V is TRBV11-1 and J is TRBJ2-3; D is ambiguous. The TCR comes from a woman aged 50 to 65 with Graves' ophthalmopathy. The specimen sequenced was blood. CDR3 loop: CASSRTSPADTQYF. CDR3 nucleotide sequence: TGTGCCAGCAGCCGCACCTCACCGGCAGATACGCAGTATTTT.